This T cell receptor beta chain was profiled in a study of blood T cells in healthy people across ages. Through a sample-barcoded 5' primer and a J-beta primer mix, a second PCR was run for roughly 6 to 12 cycles. From the 5' RACE reads, TCRdb called clonotypes with MiXCR, one entry per CDR3 protein. The top ten clones hold roughly 24% of a sample with around 780,000 distinct CDR3 sequences, about 56% of them seen once. Trimming shortened V by 2 bases and J by 3 bases, and 12 bases separated the two germline ends. The CDR3 consists of 15 residues. Germline V lookup: CDR1 LNHNV, CDR2 YYDKDF (reference sequence).

The source is a man aged 35 to 55 in good health. Material: blood. The chain links TRBV15 to TRBJ2-3; unclear D gene. The DNA of the CDR3 is TGTGCCACCAGCAGACTCAACCTGGCTACAGATACGCAGTATTTT. As protein: CATSRLNLATDTQYF. The full variable domain, completed using reference TRBV15 and TRBJ2-3, is DAMVIQNPRYQVTQFGKPVTLSCSQTLNHNVMYWYQQKSSQAPKLLFHYYDKDFNNEADTPDNFQSRRPNTSFCFLDIRSPGLGDTAMYLCATSRLNLATDTQYFGPGTRLTVL.